This T cell receptor beta chain was captured in a study of blood T cell repertoires in COVID-19. About the study: There were acute and convalescent COVID-19 samples, and they came from the United States, Italy and Spain.

The table lists this clone with a few counts. This CDR3 has 15 amino acids. The V and J ends lost 5 bases and 0 bases respectively, with 11 bases between them. Germline V gene sequence: CDR1 LNHDA, CDR2 SQIVND (reference sequence). Original analysis: Cell counts per sample came from amplifying reference gene primers. The protocol was immunoSEQ multiplex PCR, while the TCRdb copy is restricted to in-frame clones and leaves out a portion. V and J calls and clone size are given by that table; D and trimming were obtained from the DNA. The sample holds fewer than 250,000 clones, 84% seen once. Sequenced material: peripheral blood. The receptor was derived from a woman older than 75 with COVID-19, enrolled during active disease. The chain couples TRBV19 to TRBJ1-3, with D possibly matching TRBD1 (6 bases). In DNA, the CDR3 is TGTGCCAGTAGTTCAGGACAGAGCTCTGGAAACACCATATATTTT. Translated: CASSSGQSSGNTIYF.